This T cell receptor (beta chain) is from a study of radiation and T cells in renal cell carcinoma. Libraries were prepared by immunoSEQ multiplex PCR; TCRdb keeps only in-frame clonotypes and omits some of them. The data hold some 150,000 clones, with 70% to 90% observed a single time. The time point was: baseline pretreatment blood. Treatment given: 15 Gy SBRT to primary tumor, nephrectomy 4 weeks later. Radiation-treated patients gave blood at baseline, week 2 and week 4. The germline V gene encodes CDR1 SGHRS and CDR2 YFSETQ. CDR3 size: 15 residues. Trimming cost V 4 bases and J 1 base, with 14 bases left between them.

The TCR comes from a woman in her forties or fifties with renal cell carcinoma. The genes are TRBV5-1 and TRBJ1-1, with D possibly matching TRBD1 (6 bases). The sample was blood, taken from a patient whose treatment included radiotherapy and nephrectomy. The CDR3 loop reads CASSVAGQPNTEAFF. DNA of the CDR3: TGCGCCAGCAGCGTAGCCGGACAGCCGAACACTGAAGCTTTCTTT.